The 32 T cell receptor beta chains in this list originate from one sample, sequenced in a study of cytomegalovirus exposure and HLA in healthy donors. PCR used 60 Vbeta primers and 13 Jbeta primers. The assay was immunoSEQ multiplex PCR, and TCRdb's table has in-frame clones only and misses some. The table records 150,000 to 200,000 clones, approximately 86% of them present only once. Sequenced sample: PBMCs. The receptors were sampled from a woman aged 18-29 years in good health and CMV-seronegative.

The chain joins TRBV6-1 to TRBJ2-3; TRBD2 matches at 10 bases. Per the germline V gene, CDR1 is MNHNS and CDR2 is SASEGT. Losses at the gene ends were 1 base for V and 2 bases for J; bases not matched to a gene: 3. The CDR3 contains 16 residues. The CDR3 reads CASSEGGTSVTDTQYF. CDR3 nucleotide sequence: TGTGCCAGCAGTGAAGGGGGGACTAGCGTCACAGATACGCAGTATTTT.

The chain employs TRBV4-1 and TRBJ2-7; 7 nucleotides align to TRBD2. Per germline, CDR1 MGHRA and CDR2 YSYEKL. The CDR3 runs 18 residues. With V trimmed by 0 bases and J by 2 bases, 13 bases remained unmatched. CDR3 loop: CASSQDMDPAGSPYEQYF. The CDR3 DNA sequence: TGCGCCAGCAGCCAAGATATGGATCCAGCGGGGTCACCCTACGAGCAGTACTTC.

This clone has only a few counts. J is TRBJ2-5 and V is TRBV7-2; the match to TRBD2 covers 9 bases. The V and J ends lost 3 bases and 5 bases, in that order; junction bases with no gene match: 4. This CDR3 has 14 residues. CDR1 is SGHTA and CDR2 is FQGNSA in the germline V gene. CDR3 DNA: TGTGCCAGCAGCTTGGCGGGGGGGCTGGAGACCCAGTACTTC. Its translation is CASSLAGGLETQYF.

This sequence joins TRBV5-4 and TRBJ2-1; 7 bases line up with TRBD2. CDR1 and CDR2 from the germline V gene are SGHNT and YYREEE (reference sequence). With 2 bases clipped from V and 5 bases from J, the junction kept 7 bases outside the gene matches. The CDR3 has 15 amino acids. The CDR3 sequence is CASSFWIAGNNEQFF. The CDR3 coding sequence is TGTGCCAGCAGCTTCTGGATAGCGGGCAACAATGAGCAGTTCTTC.

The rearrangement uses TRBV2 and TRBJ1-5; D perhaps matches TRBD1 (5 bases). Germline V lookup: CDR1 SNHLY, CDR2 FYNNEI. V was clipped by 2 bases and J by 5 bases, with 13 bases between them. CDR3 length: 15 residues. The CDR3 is CASSEQAGNHQPQHF. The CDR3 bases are TGTGCCAGCAGTGAACAAGCAGGGAATCATCAGCCCCAGCATTTT.

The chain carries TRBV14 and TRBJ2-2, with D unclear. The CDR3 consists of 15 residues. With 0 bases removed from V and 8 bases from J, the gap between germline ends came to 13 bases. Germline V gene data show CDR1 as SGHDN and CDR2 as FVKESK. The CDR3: CASSQDGTPNGELFF. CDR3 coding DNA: TGTGCCAGCAGCCAAGATGGTACTCCTAATGGGGAGCTGTTTTTT.

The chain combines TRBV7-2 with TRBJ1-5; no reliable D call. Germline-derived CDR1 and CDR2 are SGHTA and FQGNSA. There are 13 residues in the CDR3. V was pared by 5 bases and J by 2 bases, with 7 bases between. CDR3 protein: CASSPVGNQPQHF. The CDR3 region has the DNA TGTGCCAGCAGCCCCGTTGGCAATCAGCCCCAGCATTTT.

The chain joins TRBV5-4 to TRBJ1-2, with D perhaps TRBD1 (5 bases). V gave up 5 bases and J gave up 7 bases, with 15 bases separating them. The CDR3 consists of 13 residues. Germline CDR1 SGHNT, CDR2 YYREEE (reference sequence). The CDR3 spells CASRYGGDGGYTF. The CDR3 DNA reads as TGTGCCAGCAGATACGGGGGGGACGGTGGCTACACCTTC.

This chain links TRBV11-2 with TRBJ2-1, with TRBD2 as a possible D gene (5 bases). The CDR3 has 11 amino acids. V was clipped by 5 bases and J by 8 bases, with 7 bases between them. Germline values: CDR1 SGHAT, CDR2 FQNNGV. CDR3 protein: CASSRRDEQFF. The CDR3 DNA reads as TGTGCCAGCAGCCGGCGGGATGAGCAGTTCTTC.

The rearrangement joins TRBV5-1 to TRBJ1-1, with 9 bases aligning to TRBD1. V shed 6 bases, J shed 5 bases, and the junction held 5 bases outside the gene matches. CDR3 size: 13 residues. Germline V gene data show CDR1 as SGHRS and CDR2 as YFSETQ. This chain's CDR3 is CASTDRGRTEAFF. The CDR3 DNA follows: TGCGCCAGCACCGACAGGGGGAGAACTGAAGCTTTCTTT.

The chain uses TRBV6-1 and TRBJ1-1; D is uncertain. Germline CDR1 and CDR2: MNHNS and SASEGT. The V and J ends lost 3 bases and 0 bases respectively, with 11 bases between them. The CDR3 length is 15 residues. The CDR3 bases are TGTGCCAGCAGTGAGAGGTACCGCATGAACACTGAAGCTTTCTTT. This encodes CASSERYRMNTEAFF.

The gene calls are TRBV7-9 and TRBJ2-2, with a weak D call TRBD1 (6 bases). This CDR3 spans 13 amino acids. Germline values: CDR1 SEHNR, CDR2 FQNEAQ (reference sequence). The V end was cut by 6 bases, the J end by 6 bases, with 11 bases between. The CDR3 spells CASRGASPGELFF. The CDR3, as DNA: TGTGCCAGCAGGGGGGCAAGCCCCGGGGAGCTGTTTTTT.

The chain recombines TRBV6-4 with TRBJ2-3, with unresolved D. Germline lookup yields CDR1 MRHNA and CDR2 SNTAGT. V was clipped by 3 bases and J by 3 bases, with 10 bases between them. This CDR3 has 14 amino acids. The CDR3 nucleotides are TGTGCCAGCAGTGAAGTCTTTCGGACAGATACGCAGTATTTT. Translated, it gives CASSEVFRTDTQYF.

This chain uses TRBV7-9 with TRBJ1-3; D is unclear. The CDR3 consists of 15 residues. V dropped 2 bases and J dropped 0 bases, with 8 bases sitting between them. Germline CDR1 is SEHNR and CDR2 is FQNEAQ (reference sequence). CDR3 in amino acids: CASSLLVGSGNTIYF. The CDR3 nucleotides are TGTGCCAGCAGCTTATTGGTCGGCTCTGGAAACACCATATATTTT.

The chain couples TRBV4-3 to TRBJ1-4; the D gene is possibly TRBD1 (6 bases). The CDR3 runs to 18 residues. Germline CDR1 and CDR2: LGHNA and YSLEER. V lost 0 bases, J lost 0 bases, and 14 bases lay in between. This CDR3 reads CASSQDRVQGPTNEKLFF. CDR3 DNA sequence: TGCGCCAGCAGCCAAGATCGGGTACAGGGACCAACTAATGAAAAACTGTTTTTT.

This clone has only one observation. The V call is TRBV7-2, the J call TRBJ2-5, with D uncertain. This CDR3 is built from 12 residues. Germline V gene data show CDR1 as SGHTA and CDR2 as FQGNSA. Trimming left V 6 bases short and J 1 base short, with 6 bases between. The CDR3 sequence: CASSPFQETQYF. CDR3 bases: TGTGCCAGCAGTCCTTTCCAAGAGACCCAGTACTTC.

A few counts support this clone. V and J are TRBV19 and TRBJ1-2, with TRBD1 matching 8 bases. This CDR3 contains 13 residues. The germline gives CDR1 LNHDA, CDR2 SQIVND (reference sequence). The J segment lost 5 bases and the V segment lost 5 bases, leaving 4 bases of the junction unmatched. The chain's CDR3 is CASSLGQGYGYTF. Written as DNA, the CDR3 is TGTGCCAGTAGTCTCGGACAGGGTTATGGCTACACCTTC.

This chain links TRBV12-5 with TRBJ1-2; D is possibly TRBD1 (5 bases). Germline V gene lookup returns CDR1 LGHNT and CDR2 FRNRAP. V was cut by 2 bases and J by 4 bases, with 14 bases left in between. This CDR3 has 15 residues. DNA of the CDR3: TGTGCTAGTGGTTTGTCCACCCCCGACAGCTATGGCTACACCTTC. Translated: CASGLSTPDSYGYTF.

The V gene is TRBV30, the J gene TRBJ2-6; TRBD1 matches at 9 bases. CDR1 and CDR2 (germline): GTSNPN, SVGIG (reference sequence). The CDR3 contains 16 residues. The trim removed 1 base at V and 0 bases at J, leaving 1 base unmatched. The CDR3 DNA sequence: TGTGCCTGGAGTGGGACAGGGGTCTCTGGGGCCAACGTCCTGACTTTC. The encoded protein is CAWSGTGVSGANVLTF.

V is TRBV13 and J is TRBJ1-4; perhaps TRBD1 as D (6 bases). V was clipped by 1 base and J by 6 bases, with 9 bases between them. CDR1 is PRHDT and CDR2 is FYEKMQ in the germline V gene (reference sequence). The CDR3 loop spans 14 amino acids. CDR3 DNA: TGTGCCAGCAGCTTAGCAGGGGCAGATGAAAAACTGTTTTTT. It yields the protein CASSLAGADEKLFF.

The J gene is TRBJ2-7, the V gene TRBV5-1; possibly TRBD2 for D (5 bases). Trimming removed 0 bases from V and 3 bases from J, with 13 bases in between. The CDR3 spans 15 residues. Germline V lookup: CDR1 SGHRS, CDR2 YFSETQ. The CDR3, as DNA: TGCGCCAGCAGCTTGGGACTGGACGGGGTCTACGAGCAGTACTTC. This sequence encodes CASSLGLDGVYEQYF.

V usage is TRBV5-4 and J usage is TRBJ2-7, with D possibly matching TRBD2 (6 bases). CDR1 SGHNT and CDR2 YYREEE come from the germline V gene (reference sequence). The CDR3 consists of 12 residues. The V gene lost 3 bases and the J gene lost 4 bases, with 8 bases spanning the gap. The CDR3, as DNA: TGTGCCAGCAGCTCCCGGGGGTACGAGCAGTACTTC. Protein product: CASSSRGYEQYF.

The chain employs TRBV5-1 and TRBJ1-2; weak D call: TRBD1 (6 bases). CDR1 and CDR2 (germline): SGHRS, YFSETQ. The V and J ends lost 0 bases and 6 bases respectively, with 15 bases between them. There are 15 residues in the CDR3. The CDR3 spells CASSLETDSWNGYTF. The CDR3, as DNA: TGCGCCAGCAGCTTGGAAACGGACAGTTGGAATGGCTACACCTTC. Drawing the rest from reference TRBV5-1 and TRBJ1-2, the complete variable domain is KAGVTQTPRYLIKTRGQQVTLSCSPISGHRSVSWYQQTPGQGLQFLFEYFSETQRNKGNFPGRFSGRQFSNSRSEMNVSTLELGDSALYLCASSLETDSWNGYTFGSGTRLTVV.

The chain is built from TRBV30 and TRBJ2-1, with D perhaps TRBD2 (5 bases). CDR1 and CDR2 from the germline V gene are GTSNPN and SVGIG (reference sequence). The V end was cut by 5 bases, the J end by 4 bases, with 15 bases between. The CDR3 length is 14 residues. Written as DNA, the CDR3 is TGTGCCTGGGGCGATAGAGGGCGGTACAATGAGCAGTTCTTC. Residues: CAWGDRGRYNEQFF.

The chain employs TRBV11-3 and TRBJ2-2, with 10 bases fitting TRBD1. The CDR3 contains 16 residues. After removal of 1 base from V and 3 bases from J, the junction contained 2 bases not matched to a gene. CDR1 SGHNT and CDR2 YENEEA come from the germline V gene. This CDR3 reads CASSLADRGYTGELFF. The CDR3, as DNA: TGTGCCAGCAGCTTAGCGGACAGGGGGTACACCGGGGAGCTGTTTTTT.

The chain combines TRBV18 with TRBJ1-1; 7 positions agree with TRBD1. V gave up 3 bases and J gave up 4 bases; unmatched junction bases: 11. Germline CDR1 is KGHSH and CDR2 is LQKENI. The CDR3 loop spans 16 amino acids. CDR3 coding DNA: TGTGCCAGCTCACCTACTGAGGGGGCAGGGGGCACTGAAGCTTTCTTT. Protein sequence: CASSPTEGAGGTEAFF.

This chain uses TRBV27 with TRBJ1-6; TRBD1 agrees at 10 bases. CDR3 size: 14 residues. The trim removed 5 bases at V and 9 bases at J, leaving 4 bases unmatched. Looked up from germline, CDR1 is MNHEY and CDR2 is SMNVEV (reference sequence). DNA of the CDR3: TGTGCCAGCAGTCAGGGACAGGGGATTTCACCCCTCCACTTT. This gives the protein CASSQGQGISPLHF.

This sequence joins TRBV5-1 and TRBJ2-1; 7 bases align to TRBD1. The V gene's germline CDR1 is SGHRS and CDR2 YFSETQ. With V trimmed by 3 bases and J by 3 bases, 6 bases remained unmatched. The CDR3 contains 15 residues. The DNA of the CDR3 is TGCGCCAGCAGCTCCCGACAGGGTCTCTACAATGAGCAGTTCTTC. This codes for CASSSRQGLYNEQFF.

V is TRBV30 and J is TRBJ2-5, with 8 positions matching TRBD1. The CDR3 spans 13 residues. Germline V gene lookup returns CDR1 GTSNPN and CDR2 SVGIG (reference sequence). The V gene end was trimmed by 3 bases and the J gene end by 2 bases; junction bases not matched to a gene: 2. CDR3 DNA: TGTGCCTGGAGAAACAGGGGGCAAGAGACCCAGTACTTC. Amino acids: CAWRNRGQETQYF. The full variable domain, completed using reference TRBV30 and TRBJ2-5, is SQTIHQWPATLVQPVGSPLSLECTVEGTSNPNLYWYRQAAGRGLQLLFYSVGIGQISSEVPQNLSASRPQDRQFILSSKKLLLSDSGFYLCAWRNRGQETQYFGPGTRLLVL.

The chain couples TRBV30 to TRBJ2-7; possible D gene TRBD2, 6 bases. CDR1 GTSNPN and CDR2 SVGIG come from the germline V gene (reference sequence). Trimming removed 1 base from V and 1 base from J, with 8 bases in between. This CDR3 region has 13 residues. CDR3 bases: TGTGCCTGGAGTGCCGGGACTTCCTACGAGCAGTACTTC. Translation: CAWSAGTSYEQYF.

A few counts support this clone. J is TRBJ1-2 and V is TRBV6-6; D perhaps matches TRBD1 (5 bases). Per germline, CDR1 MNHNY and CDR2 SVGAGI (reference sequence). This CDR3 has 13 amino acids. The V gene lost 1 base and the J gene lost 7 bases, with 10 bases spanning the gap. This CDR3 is CASSYYTGGGYTF. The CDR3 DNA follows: TGTGCCAGCAGTTACTACACGGGGGGTGGCTACACCTTC.

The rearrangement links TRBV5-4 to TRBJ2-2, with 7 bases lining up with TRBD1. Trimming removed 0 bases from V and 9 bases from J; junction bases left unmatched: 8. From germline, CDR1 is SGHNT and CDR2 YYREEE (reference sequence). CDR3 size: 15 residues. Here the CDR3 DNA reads TGTGCCAGCAGCTTGGCTGGGACAGTCACACGGGAGCTGTTTTTT. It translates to CASSLAGTVTRELFF.